These 19 T cell receptor beta chains were sequenced from one sample in a study of neoadjuvant anti-PD-1 for oral cavity cancer. Time point defined: after neoadjuvant nivolumab, at surgical resection. Generated by immunoSEQ multiplex PCR, the TCRdb table keeps only in-frame clones and is missing some. The sample lists about 68,000 clones; roughly 84% were seen once. Specimen: PBMCs, collected after nivolumab (anti-PD-1) treatment. The receptor set was obtained from a person aged 35-79 years with oral cavity squamous cell carcinoma.

For this clone: Relative to the germline gene, one junction end is altered; a read error may explain this. DNA for the CDR3: TGCGCCAGCAGCCCTACGGGGGAAATTCTGAGTTTT. Amino acids: CASSPTGEILSF. The chain combines TRBV5-1 with TRBJ2-3, with D perhaps matching TRBD2 (6 bases). The CDR3 is 12 amino acids. Germline V gives CDR1 SGHRS, CDR2 YFSETQ.

V gene TRBV10-3 combines with J gene TRBJ1-5; D may be TRBD1 (5 bases). This CDR3 is 16 amino acids long. The germline V and J ends were trimmed by 0 bases and 7 bases, with 16 bases remaining between them. The germline gives CDR1 ENHRY, CDR2 SYGVKD. In DNA form, the CDR3 reads TGTGCCATCAGTGAGTCCGAGACAGCAGAGAACCAGCCCCAGCATTTT. Translating it yields CAISESETAENQPQHF.

This clone is termed medium-sized (0.01 to 0.1%). This chain uses TRBV6-5 with TRBJ1-3; tentatively, D is TRBD1 (5 bases). Germline V CDR1 and CDR2: MNHEY, SVGAGI. Trimming left V 5 bases short and J 0 bases short, with 11 bases between. The CDR3 runs to 15 residues. DNA of the CDR3: TGTGCCAGCAGTCGGGCGGGGCCCTCTGGAAACACCATATATTTT. It codes for CASSRAGPSGNTIYF.

The chain recombines TRBV19 with TRBJ1-1; D is unclear. With 3 bases removed from V and 2 bases from J, the gap between germline ends came to 10 bases. The CDR3 length is 14 residues. Germline loops: CDR1 LNHDA, CDR2 SQIVND (reference sequence). CDR3 amino acids: CASSMSGSNTEAFF. The CDR3 coding sequence is TGTGCCAGTAGTATGTCTGGGTCCAACACTGAAGCTTTCTTT.

The V and J genes are TRBV9 and TRBJ2-7; no clear D. Germline lookup yields CDR1 SGDLS and CDR2 YYNGEE. Trimming shortened V by 0 bases and J by 3 bases, and 10 bases separated the two germline ends. CDR3 size: 14 residues. In DNA form, the CDR3 reads TGTGCCAGCAGCGTAGGCGCAGCGTACTACGAGCAGTACTTC. It yields the protein CASSVGAAYYEQYF.

The chain carries TRBV6-5 and TRBJ2-7; 13 nucleotides agree with TRBD2. The CDR3 is 14 residues long. Germline V gene data show CDR1 as MNHEY and CDR2 as SVGAGI. Losses at the gene ends were 4 bases for V and 7 bases for J; bases not matched to a gene: 4. The CDR3 here is CASSLTSGRSEQYF. CDR3 DNA: TGTGCCAGCAGTTTGACTAGCGGGAGGAGTGAGCAGTACTTC.

The CDR3 DNA follows: TGTGCCAGCAGCAAACTAGCGGGAGGGCCAAGTTTTTACAATGAGCAGTTCTTC. Protein sequence: CASSKLAGGPSFYNEQFF. The V and J genes are TRBV7-8 and TRBJ2-1; TRBD2 matches at 13 bases. Trimming cost V 5 bases and J 4 bases; bases outside gene matches: 11. Per germline, CDR1 SGHVS and CDR2 FQNEAQ. There are 18 residues in the CDR3.

The V and J genes are TRBV20-1 and TRBJ1-2; weak D call: TRBD1 (5 bases). The germline V gene encodes CDR1 DFQATT and CDR2 SNEGSKA (reference sequence). The CDR3 runs 11 residues. Trimming pared 3 bases from V and 6 bases from J, leaving 8 bases between. The CDR3: CSARRGNGYTF. The CDR3, as DNA: TGCAGTGCTAGGAGGGGTAATGGCTACACCTTC.

The CDR3 is CAWSGKTGGTYSYEQYF. The DNA for the CDR3 is TGTGCCTGGAGTGGCAAGACAGGGGGTACCTACTCCTACGAGCAGTACTTC. V is TRBV30 and J is TRBJ2-7; 9 bases agree with TRBD1. This CDR3 comprises 17 residues. Germline CDR1 is GTSNPN and CDR2 is SVGIG (reference sequence). V lost 1 base and J lost 0; bases outside the gene matches: 10.

CDR3 in DNA: TGTGCCAGCAGCTCCCTAGGTCAGACCCAGTACTTC. Protein product: CASSSLGQTQYF. The chain recombines TRBV6-6 with TRBJ2-5; D is uncertain. The CDR3 loop spans 12 amino acids. The V end was cut by 6 bases, the J end by 6 bases, with 11 bases between. Germline lookup yields CDR1 MNHNY and CDR2 SVGAGI (reference sequence).

The chain links TRBV5-1 to TRBJ2-7; TRBD2 is a possible D gene (6 bases). The V end lost 1 base, the J end lost 0 bases, and 11 bases lay between the germline ends. The CDR3 extends over 15 amino acids. Germline V gives CDR1 SGHRS, CDR2 YFSETQ. The CDR3 spells CASSLLPTSSYEQYF. The CDR3 region has the DNA TGCGCCAGCAGCTTGCTGCCGACTAGCTCCTACGAGCAGTACTTC.

The V call is TRBV6-4, the J call TRBJ2-3; a weak D match, TRBD2 (6 bases). Germline V gene data show CDR1 as MRHNA and CDR2 as SNTAGT. Trimming took 6 bases from V and 2 from J, leaving 12 bases between them. The CDR3 contains 14 residues. CDR3 residues: CASSPGLNTDTQYF. DNA of the CDR3: TGTGCCAGCAGCCCGGGACTGAACACAGATACGCAGTATTTT.

The rearrangement joins TRBV27 to TRBJ2-5; 7 positions match TRBD2. The CDR3 consists of 14 residues. Germline V gene data show CDR1 as MNHEY and CDR2 as SMNVEV (reference sequence). V lost 5 bases and J lost 4; bases outside the gene matches: 7. In nucleotides, the CDR3 is TGTGCCAGCAGTCCAGGACTAGATGGAGAGACCCAGTACTTC. It yields the protein CASSPGLDGETQYF.

The V gene is TRBV11-2, the J gene TRBJ1-4; possibly TRBD1 for D (6 bases). The germline V and J ends were trimmed by 7 bases and 8 bases, with 17 bases remaining between them. Germline CDR1 SGHAT, CDR2 FQNNGV. This CDR3 is 14 amino acids long. The CDR3, as DNA: TGTGCCAGCACTCCTACGGGGGCGGGGGAAAAACTGTTTTTT. Translation gives CASTPTGAGEKLFF.

The chain recombines TRBV5-1 with TRBJ1-1; D gene unclear. The germline gives CDR1 SGHRS, CDR2 YFSETQ. V was trimmed by 1 base and J by 1 base, leaving 11 bases between them. The CDR3 is 15 residues long. CDR3 nucleotides: TGCGCCAGCAGCTTGAGACCGGGCCCGAACACTGAAGCTTTCTTT. Amino acid sequence: CASSLRPGPNTEAFF.

This chain uses TRBV7-6 with TRBJ2-1, with 8 bases identical to TRBD2. Per the germline V gene, CDR1 is SGHVS and CDR2 is FNYEAQ. The length of the CDR3 is 16 residues. Trimming took 5 bases from V and 4 from J; bases not matched to a gene: 10. The CDR3 nucleotides read TGTGCCAGCAGCCCATTAGCGGGAATCTCGTACAATGAGCAGTTCTTC. Translation: CASSPLAGISYNEQFF. The full variable domain, with the rest looked up from reference TRBV7-6 and TRBJ2-1, is GAGVSQSPRYKVTKRGQDVALRCDPISGHVSLYWYRQALGQGPEFLTYFNYEAQQDKSGLPNDRFSAERPEGSISTLTIQRTEQRDSAMYRCASSPLAGISYNEQFFGPGTRLTVL.

The chain joins TRBV28 to TRBJ1-5; D gene uncertain. The V end was cut by 2 bases, the J end by 5 bases, with 7 bases between. This CDR3 is 13 amino acids long. Per germline, CDR1 MDHEN and CDR2 SYDVKM. The CDR3 here is CASSLVHHQPQHF. CDR3 in DNA: TGTGCCAGCAGTTTAGTTCACCATCAGCCCCAGCATTTT.

This clone was observed a few times. The rearrangement joins TRBV28 to TRBJ2-7, with 9 positions matching TRBD2. With 4 bases clipped from V and 7 bases from J, the junction kept 14 bases outside the gene matches. This CDR3 spans 16 amino acids. CDR1 and CDR2 (germline): MDHEN, SYDVKM. CDR3 bases: TGTGCCAGCAGTTCCGCCGGCTTAGCGGGAGTTGAAGAGCAGTACTTC. This sequence encodes CASSSAGLAGVEEQYF.

V gene TRBV2 combines with J gene TRBJ2-7; 16 nucleotides align to TRBD2. This CDR3 has 16 residues. Germline V gives CDR1 SNHLY, CDR2 FYNNEI. V lost 5 bases, J lost 2 bases, and 3 bases stayed unmatched. The CDR3 DNA reads as TGTGCCAGCAGTCAAGGGACTAGCGGGAGGGCCTACGAGCAGTACTTC. Its translation: CASSQGTSGRAYEQYF.